This T cell receptor (beta chain) was captured in a study of blood T cells in healthy people across ages (dated by TCRdb to 2014 to 2015). In terms of the full investigation: Template switching captured roughly one uniquely barcoded TCR beta cDNA molecule per two T cells in model experiments. Two additional independent replicas of 1 million unique cDNA reads from the same blood draw were analyzed for two donors (one aged 18 to 30 and one aged 80 or older). Using deep sequencing normalized with unique cDNA molecular identifiers, the study measured how TCR beta repertoire diversity changes with age. The donors were split into four age groups: young (average around 15 years), middle-aged (about 40), aged (about 62) and long-lived (approximately 80). To avoid experimental bias, donors of different ages were distributed randomly across sequencing lanes.

Donors were under 40 systemically healthy Caucasian individuals from Russia aged roughly 6 to 100 years. Each donor gave ten milliliters of peripheral blood, drawn into EDTA-treated Vacutainer tubes. Ficoll-Paque density-gradient centrifugation was used to isolate PBMCs, with at least 6 million per sample. Total RNA, at least 6 micrograms per sample, was extracted from PBMCs with Trizol reagent. The percentages of naive CD45RAhigh/CD27high T cells were determined by flow cytometry on a PBMC aliquot from every donor. The CDR3 measures 14 amino acids from cysteine to phenylalanine. The entry retains the CDR3 DNA only, 42 bases that are in frame from base 1. Unmatched junction bases come to 3, with V trimmed by 3 bases and J by 7 bases. The library relied on 5' RACE. The instrument given in TCRdb is Illumina HiSeq 2500. The second PCR ran for about 6 to 12 cycles and used a J-beta primer mix along with a sample-barcoded 5' primer. A template-switch 5' adaptor carrying 12 random nucleotides introduced a unique molecular identifier onto each TCR beta cDNA molecule. At least 2.5 million CDR3-containing paired-end reads were obtained from each sample. First-strand cDNA synthesis was performed from all RNA using the Mint cDNA synthesis kit, with priming by a TRBC-specific oligonucleotide. Following uracil-DNA glycosylase treatment, a first 18-cycle PCR with universal primers M1SS and BC2_uni_R was performed on all cDNA. Per the authors' processing: Normalization of each sample was performed by random selection of 1 million high-quality reads, each carrying a distinct molecular identifier. Instead of being binned into consensus sequences, reads with shared molecular identifiers were discarded. MiTCR, set to a Q25 quality threshold and the strictest error-elimination algorithm, was used for CDR3 identification, clonotype clustering and error correction. A nonparametric unseen species model with Euler transformation was used to estimate lower-bound total TCR beta diversity. TCRdb reran the public reads through fastp at Q25 and MiXCR, keeping productive beta chains. Each CDR3 protein gets just one entry, which takes the most common genes and DNA from the rows behind it. The V and J calls, along with clone size, are taken from TCRdb and not from the paper's own processing. This sample lists around 620,000 distinct CDR3 sequences; 25% to 30% were detected once. The ten largest clones capture around 20% of the sample.

This clonotype came up a few times. Which antigen it targets is not known. No base-level quality is on record; no much larger clone is a single base apart. Overall results and qualifications from the work: The CMV infection status of donors was not known, potentially confounding age-related changes in expanded clonotypes. Bulk unsorted PBMC profiling prevented conclusive comparison of naive and antigen-experienced compartments. Estimates of total diversity based on one million sequenced T cells were considered lower bounds and underestimates. Observed TCR beta diversity per million T cells fell roughly linearly with age, and a significant reduction was already apparent by age around 36. A strong correlation was found between observed TCR beta diversity and the percentage of naive T cells measured by flow cytometry. The long-lived group showed more naive CD4+ T cells, fewer expanded clones and increased TCR diversity than the aged group, suggesting age selection.

Sequencing was performed on blood. The receptor's source is a woman in her seventies in good health. The V gene is TRBV12-3 or TRBV12-4 and the J gene is TRBJ1-6; the junction holds 7 bases that match TRBD1. Here the CDR3 is given as CASSLTGPNSPLHF. The sequenced DNA: TGTGCCAGCAGTTTGACAGGGCCAAATTCACCCCTCCACTTT.